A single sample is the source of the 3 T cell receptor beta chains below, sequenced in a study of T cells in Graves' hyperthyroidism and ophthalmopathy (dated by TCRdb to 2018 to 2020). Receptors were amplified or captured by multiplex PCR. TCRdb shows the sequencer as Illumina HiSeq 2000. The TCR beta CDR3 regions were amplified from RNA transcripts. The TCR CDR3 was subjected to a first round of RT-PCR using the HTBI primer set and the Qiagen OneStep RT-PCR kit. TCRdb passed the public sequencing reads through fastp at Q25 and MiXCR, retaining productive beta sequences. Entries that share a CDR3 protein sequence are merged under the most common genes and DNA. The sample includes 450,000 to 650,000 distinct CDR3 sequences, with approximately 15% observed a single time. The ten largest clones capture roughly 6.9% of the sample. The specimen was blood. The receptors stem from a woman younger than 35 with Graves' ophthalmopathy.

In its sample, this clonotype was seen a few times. In nucleotides, the CDR3 is TGTGCCAGCAGCTTAATAGCGGGAGGGCCGGACAATGAGCAGTTCTTC. Translating it yields CASSLIAGGPDNEQFF. The rearrangement joins TRBV7-9 to TRBJ2-1; TRBD2 matches at 11 bases. The length of the CDR3 is 16 residues. V trimming: 2 bases; J trimming: 5 bases; junction bases outside the gene matches: 5. CDR1 SEHNR and CDR2 FQNEAQ come from the germline V gene (reference sequence).

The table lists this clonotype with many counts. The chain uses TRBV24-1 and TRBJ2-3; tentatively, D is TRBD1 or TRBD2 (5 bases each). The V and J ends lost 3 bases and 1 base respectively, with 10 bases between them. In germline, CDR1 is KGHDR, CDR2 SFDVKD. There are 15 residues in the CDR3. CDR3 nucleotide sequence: TGTGCCACCAGTGATGGGACGGCCCGCACAGATACGCAGTATTTT. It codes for CATSDGTARTDTQYF.

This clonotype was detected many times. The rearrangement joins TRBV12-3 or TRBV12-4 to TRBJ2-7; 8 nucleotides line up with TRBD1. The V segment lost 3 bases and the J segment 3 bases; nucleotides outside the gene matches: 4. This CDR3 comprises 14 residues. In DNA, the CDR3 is TGTGCCAGCAGTTTTCAGGGGGCTAACTACGAGCAGTACTTC. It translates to CASSFQGANYEQYF.